Listed below are T cell receptor beta chains from one sample, sequenced in a study of blood T cell repertoires in COVID-19. The method was immunoSEQ multiplex PCR; TCRdb's version includes in-frame clones alone and lacks a portion of them. The table records just over 150,000 clones, about nine tenths of them present only once. What was sequenced was peripheral blood. These receptors came from a woman in her seventies with acute or convalescent COVID-19. CDR3s include the opening cysteine and the closing phenylalanine or tryptophan. Clone size is not always given. Where it is, it says once, few, many or a class for expanded clones.

j_call clone_size v_call cdr3_aa
TRBJ2-7 . TRBV12-3/TRBV12-4 CASSGQGGREQYF
TRBJ2-2 . TRBV19 CASSISLNTGELFF
TRBJ2-3 . TRBV15 CATGGQGTDTQYF
TRBJ2-2 . TRBV28 CASSLAGSNTGELFF
TRBJ1-3 once TRBV18 CASSPQGAPGNTIYF
TRBJ1-3 . TRBV7-2 CASSQAGTGGSGNTIYF
TRBJ1-6 . TRBV14 CASSQDGRYNSPLHF
TRBJ2-3 . TRBV15 CATSFWGQTDTQYF
TRBJ1-1 . TRBV11-3 CASSLETWGGSNTEAFF
TRBJ1-3 . TRBV4-3 CASSQETGAGGNTIYF
TRBJ2-1 . TRBV21-1 CASSNLAPHEGLAGDSSYNEQFF
TRBJ2-2 . TRBV27 CASRGRGKSDTGELFF
TRBJ1-1 . TRBV18 CASSPPQGGGTEAFF
TRBJ1-1 . TRBV5-4 CASSQTGYGNTEAFF
TRBJ1-5 . TRBV2 CASSGAGNQPQHF
TRBJ1-1 . TRBV6-5 CASKEGWTEAFF